Each of the 3 T cell receptor beta chains below was sequenced from the same sample in a study of blood T cell repertoires in COVID-19. Produced via immunoSEQ multiplex PCR; TCRdb's table is partial and in-frame only. The sample shows about 100,000 clones, roughly 83% of them seen only once. The sample was peripheral blood. The source is a woman aged 80 or over with active or convalescent COVID-19.

The chain couples TRBV5-4 to TRBJ1-4; D may be TRBD1 (6 bases). CDR1 is SGHNT, CDR2 YYREEE, per germline (reference sequence). This CDR3 region has 17 residues. V was clipped by 4 bases and J by 3 bases, with 19 bases between them. The CDR3 loop reads CASSATNRARANEKLFF. The CDR3 DNA sequence: TGTGCCAGCAGCGCCACAAACAGGGCGAGGGCTAATGAAAAACTGTTTTTT. Drawing the rest from reference TRBV5-4 and TRBJ1-4, the complete variable domain is ETGVTQSPTHLIKTRGQQVTLRCSSQSGHNTVSWYQQALGQGPQFIFQYYREEENGRGNFPPRFSGLQFPNYSSELNVNALELDDSALYLCASSATNRARANEKLFFGSGTQLSVL.

This clone was observed once. This chain links TRBV12-1 with TRBJ1-3; TRBD1, the table's D call, lacks a check against the DNA. TRBV12-1 is flagged as a pseudogene. This CDR3 comprises 18 residues. The CDR3 reads CARLRGGQGALAGNTIYF. CDR3 DNA: TGTGCCAGACTACGGGGCGGGCAGGGGGCCTTAGCGGGAAACACCATATATTTT.

The chain uses TRBV5-4 and TRBJ2-1; tentative D call: TRBD1 (6 bases). V lost 3 bases to trimming and J lost 6 bases, with 10 bases between them. The germline V gene encodes CDR1 SGHNT and CDR2 YYREEE (reference sequence). The CDR3 spans 13 residues. The CDR3 loop is CASSSGDRNEQFF. CDR3 sequence (DNA): TGTGCCAGCAGCTCAGGGGATCGCAATGAGCAGTTCTTC.